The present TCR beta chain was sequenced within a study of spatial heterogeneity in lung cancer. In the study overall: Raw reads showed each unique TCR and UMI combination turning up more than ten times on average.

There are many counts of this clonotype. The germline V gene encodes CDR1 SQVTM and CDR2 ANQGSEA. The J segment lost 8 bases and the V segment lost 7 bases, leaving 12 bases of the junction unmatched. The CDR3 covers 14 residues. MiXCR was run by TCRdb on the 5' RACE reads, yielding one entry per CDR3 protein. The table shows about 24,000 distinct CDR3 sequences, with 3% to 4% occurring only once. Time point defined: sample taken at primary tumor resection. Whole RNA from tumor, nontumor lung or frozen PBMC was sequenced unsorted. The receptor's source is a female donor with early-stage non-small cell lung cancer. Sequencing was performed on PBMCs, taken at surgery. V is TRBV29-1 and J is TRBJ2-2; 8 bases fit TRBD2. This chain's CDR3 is CSATRAGGPGELFF. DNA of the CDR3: TGCAGCGCCACTCGTGCGGGAGGACCGGGGGAGCTGTTTTTT.